Below are 26 T cell receptor beta chains sequenced from a single sample in a study of OX40 agonist ivuxolimab in advanced cancers. Method: immunoSEQ multiplex PCR; TCRdb's copy keeps in-frame clones and lacks some. The table records about 89,000 clones, approximately 91% of them present only once. The sequencing used CD4+ or CD8+ T cells sorted from blood, collected in a trial of the OX40 agonist ivuxolimab. These receptors came from an adult with an advanced solid tumor such as melanoma, head and neck, liver or kidney cancer.

This sequence joins TRBV27 and TRBJ2-2, with D unclear. V was cut by 7 bases and J by 2 bases, with 5 bases left in between. Germline values: CDR1 MNHEY, CDR2 SMNVEV (reference sequence). The CDR3 spans 12 residues. CDR3 nucleotide sequence: TGTGCCAGCAATATAAACACCGGGGAGCTGTTTTTT. As protein: CASNINTGELFF.

The chain is built from TRBV4-3 and TRBJ2-1, with D perhaps TRBD2 (6 bases). CDR1 and CDR2 (germline): LGHNA, YSLEER. V lost 3 bases, J lost 4 bases, and 16 bases lay in between. This CDR3 spans 16 amino acids. In DNA form, the CDR3 reads TGCGCCAGCAGCCAGCGGTCCGGGACTCCTTACAATGAGCAGTTCTTC. It encodes CASSQRSGTPYNEQFF.

The chain links TRBV18 to TRBJ2-1, with TRBD2 matching over 7 bases. In germline, CDR1 is KGHSH, CDR2 LQKENI. The V segment lost 3 bases and the J segment 2 bases; nucleotides outside the gene matches: 7. CDR3 length equals 16 residues. For the CDR3, the DNA is TGTGCCAGCTCACCCTTAGCGGGCCTCGCCTACAATGAGCAGTTCTTC. Its translation: CASSPLAGLAYNEQFF.

V is TRBV13 and J is TRBJ2-5; D uncertain. CDR3 size: 11 residues. Germline CDR1 is PRHDT and CDR2 is FYEKMQ (reference sequence). Trimming pared 5 bases from V and 2 bases from J, leaving 3 bases between. Here the CDR3 DNA reads TGTGCCAGCAGCCCGCAAGAGACCCAGTACTTC. Encoded protein: CASSPQETQYF.

This clone was recorded once. The chain uses TRBV6-5 and TRBJ2-5; D is perhaps TRBD2 (7 bases). Per the germline V gene, CDR1 is MNHEY and CDR2 is SVGAGI. The CDR3 is made up of 14 amino acids. Trimming removed 4 bases from V and 5 bases from J, with 14 bases in between. The CDR3 sequence is CASSFRGRGETQYF. DNA for the CDR3: TGTGCCAGCAGTTTCCGAGGGAGGGGGGAGACCCAGTACTTC.

V gene TRBV30 combines with J gene TRBJ1-5, with D possibly being TRBD1 (6 bases). The germline CDR1 and CDR2 sequences are GTSNPN and SVGIG (reference sequence). V was shortened by 2 bases and J by 4 bases, with 15 bases between the two germline ends. The CDR3 loop spans 15 amino acids. CDR3 region: CAWSPRGQGNQPQHF. The CDR3 DNA is TGTGCCTGGAGTCCACGGGGGCAGGGAAATCAGCCCCAGCATTTT.

The rearrangement joins TRBV11-2 to TRBJ2-7, with TRBD1 identical over 7 bases. Trimming at V came to 4 bases and at J to 6 bases, leaving 9 bases not matched to a gene. CDR1 SGHAT and CDR2 FQNNGV come from the germline V gene. The length of the CDR3 is 14 residues. The DNA of the CDR3 is TGTGCCAGCAGCTATCCTCTAGGGACAGCCGAGCAGTACTTC. It codes for CASSYPLGTAEQYF.

The CDR3 region has the DNA TGTGCCAGCTCACCAGTCGAAGCTAACTATGGCTACACCTTC. Encoded protein: CASSPVEANYGYTF. The J gene is TRBJ1-2, the V gene TRBV18; D remains ambiguous. The CDR3 sequence is 14 residues long. CDR1 and CDR2 from the germline V gene are KGHSH and LQKENI. V was clipped by 2 bases and J by 0 bases, with 7 bases between them.

This clone was recorded only once. J is TRBJ2-2 and V is TRBV10-3, with 11 bases matching TRBD1. Looked up from germline, CDR1 is ENHRY and CDR2 is SYGVKD. The V gene end was trimmed by 11 bases and the J gene end by 3 bases; junction bases not matched to a gene: 5. The CDR3 consists of 14 residues. CDR3 coding DNA: TGTGCCGTGGACAGGGGGCAGGACACCGGGGAGCTGTTTTTT. This translates into CAVDRGQDTGELFF.

This chain connects TRBV27 to TRBJ1-4, with unresolved D. The CDR3 is made up of 15 amino acids. From germline, CDR1 is MNHEY and CDR2 SMNVEV (reference sequence). Trimming left V 0 bases short and J 5 bases short, with 10 bases between. DNA for the CDR3: TGTGCCAGCAGTTTATCACCCCGATTAAATGAAAAACTGTTTTTT. Protein: CASSLSPRLNEKLFF.

This chain uses TRBV9 with TRBJ2-3; the match to TRBD2 covers 14 bases. Germline trimming cut 4 bases from V and 6 bases from J; bases unmatched to any gene: 7. Per the germline V gene, CDR1 is SGDLS and CDR2 is YYNGEE. The CDR3 length is 16 residues. The CDR3 DNA follows: TGTGCCAGCAGCTCAAGGACTAGCGGGGGGCGGGATACGCAGTATTTT. Protein: CASSSRTSGGRDTQYF.

The rearrangement uses TRBV20-1 and TRBJ2-1; no definite D call. V lost 3 bases, J lost 12 bases, and 9 bases lay in between. Germline V CDR1 and CDR2: DFQATT, SNEGSKA (reference sequence). CDR3 length: 10 residues. This chain's CDR3 is CSARNVGQFF. DNA of the CDR3: TGCAGTGCTAGGAACGTTGGGCAGTTCTTC.

The gene calls are TRBV9 and TRBJ1-1; no reliable D call. Germline CDR1 reads SGDLS; CDR2 reads YYNGEE. Deletions cut 0 bases from V and 1 base from J, with 16 bases between. The CDR3 sequence is 17 residues long. CDR3 sequence (DNA): TGTGCCAGCAGCGTAGAAGGGCGACTCACGCGGAACACTGAAGCTTTCTTT. It is translated as CASSVEGRLTRNTEAFF. The entire variable domain, with the rest obtained from reference TRBV9 and TRBJ1-1, is as follows: DSGVTQTPKHLITATGQRVTLRCSPRSGDLSVYWYQQSLDQGLQFLIQYYNGEERAKGNILERFSAQQFPDLHSELNLSSLELGDSALYFCASSVEGRLTRNTEAFFGQGTRLTVV.

The CDR3 sequence is CSVWDSAYEQYF. The CDR3 DNA is TGCAGCGTTTGGGATAGCGCCTACGAGCAGTACTTC. V gene TRBV29-1 combines with J gene TRBJ2-7, with D possibly being TRBD2 (5 bases). V was cut by 5 bases and J by 2 bases, with 10 bases left in between. This CDR3 has 12 residues. The germline CDR1 and CDR2 sequences are SQVTM and ANQGSEA.

The V and J genes are TRBV7-8 and TRBJ2-3; TRBD2 aligns across 12 bases. The CDR3 has 16 residues. Germline assignment: CDR1 SGHVS and CDR2 FQNEAQ. Losses at the gene ends were 5 bases for V and 2 bases for J; bases not matched to a gene: 5. For the CDR3, the DNA is TGTGCCAGCAGCGACGGACTAGCGGGATACACAGATACGCAGTATTTT. Residues: CASSDGLAGYTDTQYF.

The CDR3 reads CASSPPPSLDIHEKLFF. The CDR3 DNA is TGTGCCAGCAGCCCCCCTCCCTCACTAGACATCCATGAAAAACTGTTTTTT. The V and J genes are TRBV7-2 and TRBJ1-4; D is uncertain. The V gene's germline CDR1 is SGHTA and CDR2 FQGNSA. The CDR3 contains 17 residues. V shed 5 bases and J shed 6 bases, with 22 bases lying between them. Filled out from reference TRBV7-2 and TRBJ1-4, the complete variable domain reads GAGVSQSPSNKVTEKGKDVELRCDPISGHTALYWYRQSLGQGLEFLIYFQGNSAPDKSGLPSDRFSAERTGGSVSTLTIQRTQQEDSAVYLCASSPPPSLDIHEKLFFGSGTQLSVL.

The chain joins TRBV5-1 to TRBJ2-2; 8 bases agree with TRBD1. Germline CDR1 and CDR2: SGHRS and YFSETQ. This CDR3 is built from 17 residues. V dropped 1 base and J dropped 3; count of bases not matched to a gene: 8. In DNA, the CDR3 is TGCGCCAGCAGCTTGAACCGGTTGACAGGGGACACCGGGGAGCTGTTTTTT. It specifies CASSLNRLTGDTGELFF.

The chain carries TRBV5-1 and TRBJ2-7; 9 positions agree with TRBD1. V dropped 4 bases and J dropped 7; count of bases not matched to a gene: 9. CDR3 length: 14 residues. Germline V lookup: CDR1 SGHRS, CDR2 YFSETQ. The CDR3 here is CASSQATGGGEQYF. The CDR3 DNA is TGCGCCAGCAGCCAGGCGACAGGGGGTGGGGAGCAGTACTTC.

The chain carries TRBV7-6 and TRBJ2-2; TRBD2 aligns across 12 bases. The CDR3 runs 18 residues. With 3 bases clipped from V and 1 base from J, the junction kept 6 bases outside the gene matches. Germline V gene data show CDR1 as SGHVS and CDR2 as FNYEAQ. The CDR3 nucleotides read TGTGCCAGCAGCTTGACTAGCGGGAGTTGGGGGAACACCGGGGAGCTGTTTTTT. It encodes CASSLTSGSWGNTGELFF.

The chain links TRBV7-9 to TRBJ1-1, with a weak D call TRBD1 (5 bases). This CDR3 contains 15 residues. The V gene's germline CDR1 is SEHNR and CDR2 FQNEAQ (reference sequence). The V gene lost 1 base and the J gene lost 2 bases, with 11 bases spanning the gap. The CDR3 region is CASSLEGTGNTEAFF. Written as DNA, the CDR3 is TGTGCCAGCAGCTTAGAAGGGACCGGCAACACTGAAGCTTTCTTT.

The chain recombines TRBV6-5 with TRBJ2-7, with 9 positions matching TRBD1. Losses at the gene ends were 4 bases for V and 0 bases for J; bases not matched to a gene: 4. Germline CDR1 MNHEY, CDR2 SVGAGI. CDR3 size: 15 residues. CDR3 protein: CASSSETGGSYEQYF. DNA of the CDR3: TGTGCCAGCAGTTCCGAGACAGGGGGCTCCTACGAGCAGTACTTC.

This chain uses TRBV29-1 with TRBJ1-2; D is possibly TRBD1 (5 bases). The germline V gene encodes CDR1 SQVTM and CDR2 ANQGSEA. This CDR3 comprises 13 residues. Trimming removed 1 base from V and 6 bases from J, with 12 bases in between. CDR3 bases: TGCAGCGTTGAAGGGGGCGCGAGGAATGGCTACACCTTC. Its translation: CSVEGGARNGYTF.

The chain carries TRBV27 and TRBJ2-7, with 9 bases that match TRBD1. CDR3 length: 15 residues. V shed 2 bases and J 2 bases; nucleotides not matched to a gene: 4. Per the germline V gene, CDR1 is MNHEY and CDR2 is SMNVEV (reference sequence). Written as DNA, the CDR3 is TGTGCCAGCAGTTTAGCAGGGACAGGGACCTACGAGCAGTACTTC. Translating gives CASSLAGTGTYEQYF.

This chain joins TRBV28 and TRBJ1-3; D is unclear. This CDR3 comprises 11 residues. The germline V gene has CDR1 MDHEN and CDR2 SYDVKM. Deletions cut 2 bases from V and 14 bases from J, with 10 bases between. This CDR3 reads CASSLEGPLYF. The DNA for the CDR3 is TGTGCCAGCAGTTTAGAGGGCCCGTTATATTTT. Full variable domain (missing parts from reference TRBV28 and TRBJ1-3): DVKVTQSSRYLVKRTGEKVFLECVQDMDHENMFWYRQDPGLGLRLIYFSYDVKMKEKGDIPEGYSVSREKKERFSLILESASTNQTSMYLCASSLEGPLYFGEGSWLTVV.

The gene calls are TRBV5-5 and TRBJ2-3; TRBD2 aligns across 7 bases. Unmatched junction bases numbered 4, after V lost 2 bases and J lost 4 bases. Germline-derived CDR1 and CDR2 are SGHKS and YYEKEE (reference sequence). The CDR3 is made up of 14 amino acids. In nucleotides, the CDR3 is TGTGCCAGCAGCTTTTCGGGGGGTCCAGATACGCAGTATTTT. It codes for CASSFSGGPDTQYF.

This rearrangement joins TRBV6-6 to TRBJ2-1; D ambiguous. CDR1 MNHNY and CDR2 SVGAGI come from the germline V gene (reference sequence). The CDR3 has 13 residues. V lost 7 bases, J lost 0 bases, and 7 bases lay in between. The CDR3 DNA reads as TGTGCCAGCACTATAGCCTCCTACAATGAGCAGTTCTTC. This sequence encodes CASTIASYNEQFF.